A single sample gave rise to the 8 T cell receptor beta chains below, sequenced in a study of CD8+ T cells in alopecia areata. TCR sequencing used cDNA made by reverse transcription of extracted RNA. Assay used: immunoSEQ multiplex PCR; TCRdb lists only in-frame clones, some missing. This table has 160,000 or so clones, about 51% appearing once. This sample comprised CD8+ T cells sorted from blood, obtained at week 0. The receptors originated from a human donor with alopecia areata.

This clone has ten or more counts. This sequence joins TRBV5-5 and TRBJ1-2; the D is unclear. The CDR3 runs to 14 residues. V was pared by 1 base and J by 3 bases, with 10 bases between. The germline V gene has CDR1 SGHKS and CDR2 YYEKEE (reference sequence). DNA of the CDR3: TGTGCCAGCAGCTTGAGGCAGTTCTACTATGGCTACACCTTC. Residues: CASSLRQFYYGYTF.

The gene calls are TRBV29-1 and TRBJ2-3; 8 bases are shared with TRBD2. The CDR3 is 18 amino acids. Germline CDR1 SQVTM, CDR2 ANQGSEA. With V trimmed by 3 bases and J by 3 bases, 17 bases remained unmatched. The CDR3 sequence is CSVEGLWRGAVFTDTQYF. The CDR3 DNA is TGCAGCGTTGAGGGTCTGTGGCGGGGGGCCGTGTTTACAGATACGCAGTATTTT.

This clone was recorded a few times. V is TRBV5-5 and J is TRBJ1-1; D unclear. The germline gives CDR1 SGHKS, CDR2 YYEKEE (reference sequence). The length of the CDR3 is 13 residues. Trimming cost V 0 bases and J 6 bases, with 9 bases left between them. The CDR3 protein is CASSLDRGAEAFF. The CDR3 DNA reads as TGTGCCAGCAGCTTGGATCGTGGCGCTGAAGCTTTCTTT.

There are a few counts of this clone. J is TRBJ2-7 and V is TRBV13; either TRBD1 or TRBD2 may fit D (5 bases each). The CDR3 has 15 residues. Germline assignment: CDR1 PRHDT and CDR2 FYEKMQ (reference sequence). The ends were cut back, 0 bases at V and 2 bases at J, with 11 bases in the middle. CDR3 nucleotides: TGTGCCAGCAGCTTAGGAGGGCAGGGAGCCTACGAGCAGTACTTC. Its protein product is CASSLGGQGAYEQYF.

This clone was counted only a few times. The V call is TRBV30, the J call TRBJ2-6; D is undetermined. CDR1 and CDR2 (germline): GTSNPN, SVGIG (reference sequence). Deletions cut 0 bases from V and 0 bases from J, with 9 bases between. This CDR3 is 16 amino acids long. The CDR3 sequence: CAWSVLRSSGANVLTF. CDR3 DNA sequence: TGTGCCTGGAGTGTACTGAGGTCCTCTGGGGCCAACGTCCTGACTTTC.

This clone has only a few counts. At the DNA level, this CDR3 is encoded by other sequences in the same sample as well. The rearrangement joins TRBV13 to TRBJ1-1; D not certain. The germline V and J ends were trimmed by 0 bases and 3 bases, with 2 bases remaining between them. Germline lookup yields CDR1 PRHDT and CDR2 FYEKMQ (reference sequence). This CDR3 spans 12 amino acids. CDR3 nucleotides: TGTGCCAGCAGCTTAGGGGACACTGAAGCTTTCTTT. It translates to CASSLGDTEAFF.

This clone was recorded only once. V and J are TRBV9 and TRBJ1-2, with D possibly matching TRBD1 (5 bases). CDR3 size: 13 residues. V shed 5 bases and J shed 7 bases, with 15 bases lying between them. The germline gives CDR1 SGDLS, CDR2 YYNGEE. The CDR3 DNA follows: TGTGCCAGCAGGGGAAGACAGAACCGTGGCTACACCTTC. It specifies CASRGRQNRGYTF.

This sequence joins TRBV5-6 and TRBJ2-7, with D perhaps TRBD1 (6 bases). CDR1 is SGHDT and CDR2 is YYEEEE in the germline V gene. There are 13 residues in the CDR3. Deletions cut 5 bases from V and 7 bases from J, with 16 bases between. The CDR3 DNA sequence: TGTGCCAGCAGTCAGCAGGGGTCCCCTGAGCAGTACTTC. Translation: CASSQQGSPEQYF.